Sequencing of this T cell receptor (beta chain) was carried out in a study of blood T cell repertoires in COVID-19 (TCRdb year 2020). Background for the entire study: Samples covering the acute and convalescent phases of COVID-19 were provided by collaborators in the United States, Italy and Spain. The material from the prospective study consisted of cDNA or gDNA derived from T cells, B-cell-depleted T cells, or PBMCs. Deeply sampled blood TCRbeta repertoires from subjects exposed to, actively infected with, or recovered from COVID-19 were included in the dataset. A freely available public database, intended as a resource for researchers studying the immune response to SARS-CoV-2, is where the repertoires were released. The samples were drawn from two sources: the first 160 participants of the ongoing ImmuneRACE study, and 1,200 or so subjects contributed by 6 global collaborators. A de-identified subject ID, COVID-19 status, age in years and sex were almost always included in the sample metadata. HLA class I and class II types, where available, came from metadata supplied by the sample provider rather than from assay-based typing. Results the study describes overall, beyond this receptor: The quantity of clinical and demographic metadata differed by source and by participant and was supplied without curation.

About this clone: Its antigen remains unidentified. There are no base qualities to consult, and no much larger clone falls within one base.

Samples from volunteer blood donors who had recovered from COVID-19 were contributed by a second Seattle source. Whole blood was collected in K2EDTA tubes by collaborating institutions according to the institutions' own protocols. For TCRbeta analysis, collaborator samples were shipped as frozen whole blood, as isolated PBMCs, or as DNA extracted from either sample type. The immunoSEQ Assay, a bias-controlled multiplex PCR, was used to amplify TCRbeta CDR3 regions from genomic DNA. In the authors' own workflow: Nucleated cell counts per sample were estimated from amplification of reference gene primers within the assay. To quantify the absolute abundance of each unique TCRbeta CDR3 rearrangement, sequence reads were collapsed and filtered. For each sample, productive Simpson clonality was calculated as the square root of Simpson's diversity index across productive rearrangements. In its TCRdb copy, this immuneACCESS table keeps in-frame sequences only and misses some clones. Where compared with another copy, unresolved V genes explain less than half of these, and the others have no known cause. The V and J calls and the clone size are those of that table, but D and trimming were determined from the DNA. Here the sample has more than 250,000 clones; roughly 90% occur a single time. Together, the top ten hold nearly 6.5% of the sample.

The material sequenced was peripheral blood. The TCR originated in a man between 18 and 35 years old who had recovered from COVID-19.

The CDR3 protein sequence reads: CASSRSSTSGQETQYF. The nucleotides are TGTGCCAGCAGCCGTTCTTCTACTAGCGGCCAAGAGACCCAGTACTTC. This receptor chain uses TRBV3-1 (or the pseudogene TRBV3-2) and TRBJ2-5, and 8 bases in between align with TRBD2. Spanning cysteine to phenylalanine, the CDR3 consists of 16 amino acids. The CDR3 DNA has 48 bases and is translated from base 1. The junction shows trimming of 4 bases on V and 1 base on J, and the gene matches do not reach 8 bases of it. CDR1 and CDR2 are read off the germline V gene (reference sequence) as LGHDT and YNNKEL.